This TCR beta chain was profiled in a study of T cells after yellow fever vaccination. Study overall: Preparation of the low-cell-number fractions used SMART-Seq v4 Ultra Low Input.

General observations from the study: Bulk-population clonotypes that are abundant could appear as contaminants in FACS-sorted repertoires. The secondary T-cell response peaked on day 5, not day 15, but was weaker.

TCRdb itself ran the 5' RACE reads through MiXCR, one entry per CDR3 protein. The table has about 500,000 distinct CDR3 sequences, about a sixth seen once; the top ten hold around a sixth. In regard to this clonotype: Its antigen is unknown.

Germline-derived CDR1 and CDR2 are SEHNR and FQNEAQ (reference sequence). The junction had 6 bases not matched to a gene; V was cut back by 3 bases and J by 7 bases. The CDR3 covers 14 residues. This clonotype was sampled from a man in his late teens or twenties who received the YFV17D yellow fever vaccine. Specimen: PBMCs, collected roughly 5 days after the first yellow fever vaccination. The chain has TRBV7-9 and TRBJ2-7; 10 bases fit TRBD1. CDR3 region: CASSLGDRGGEQYF. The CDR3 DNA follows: TGTGCCAGCAGCTTGGGGGACAGGGGCGGTGAGCAGTACTTC.